This TCR beta chain emerged from a study of shared clonotypes between healthy human individuals. Germline V CDR1 and CDR2: SEHNR, FQNEAQ (reference sequence). The CDR3 consists of 16 residues. V lost 5 bases, J lost 4 bases, and 20 bases lay in between. Sequencing used immunoSEQ multiplex PCR; TCRdb keeps in-frame clones, though not all of them. The repertoire holds 450,000 to 500,000 clones, with about 84% as singletons. Around 83 million PBMCs served as the genomic DNA source for unsorted samples. Sample: PBMCs. The TCR originated in a woman between 40 and 50 years old in good health. Some clones in this sample may be carry-over from other donors' samples. This chain links TRBV7-9 with TRBJ2-5, with D possibly being TRBD2 (5 bases). DNA of the CDR3: TGTGCCAGCAGCCTAAGTCTATTTCGCGGGCGAGAGACCCAGTACTTC. It translates to CASSLSLFRGRETQYF.